This TCR beta chain was obtained from a study of blood T cell dynamics during melanoma immunotherapy. Whole-study context: First-line therapy was either pembrolizumab or nivolumab with ipilimumab for metastatic melanoma.

V was pared by 0 bases and J by 3 bases, with 11 bases between. The length of the CDR3 is 15 residues. Per germline, CDR1 SGDLS and CDR2 YYNGEE. TCRdb's copy holds only in-frame clones and misses some; the assay was immunoSEQ multiplex PCR. This repertoire shows more than 10,000 clones, almost 85% found once; its top ten account for 12% to 15%. Time point reported: pre-treatment baseline. No patient had earlier systemic cancer treatment, concurrent immunosuppressants, or another active cancer. This receptor was taken from a human donor with melanoma. The chain recombines TRBV9 with TRBJ2-3; D may correspond to TRBD1 or TRBD2 (5 bases each). Sequencing used blood, obtained from a patient treated with checkpoint blockade. The CDR3 nucleotides are TGTGCCAGCAGCGTAGTCGGGGCAGGGACAGATACGCAGTATTTT. This codes for CASSVVGAGTDTQYF.